The rows below give T cell receptor beta chains drawn from one sample of a study of shared clonotypes between healthy human individuals. Some clones are missing from TCRdb's copy, which holds only in-frame ones; the method was immunoSEQ multiplex PCR. The sample has approximately 1.9 million clones; about 93% are singletons. The specimen sequenced was naive CD8+ T cells from PBMCs. The receptors originated from a man younger than 30 in good health. Some clones in this sample may be carry-over from other donors' samples. Each CDR3 is given with its conserved first and last residue. Fields, in order: V gene, CDR3 protein.

V gene: TRBV4-1; CDR3 protein: CASSQVFSGQPQHF
V gene: TRBV28; CDR3 protein: CASNAEGSGANVLTF
V gene: TRBV9; CDR3 protein: CASSLSGARNEKLFF
V gene: TRBV30; CDR3 protein: CAWSVPSEYSGNTIYF
V gene: TRBV18; CDR3 protein: CASSPEARVISYNEQFF
V gene: TRBV28; CDR3 protein: CASSFRPGELFF
V gene: TRBV10-3; CDR3 protein: CAISESSQGSYEQYF
V gene: TRBV4-1; CDR3 protein: CASSQALGFFNEQFF
V gene: TRBV28; CDR3 protein: CASSLRGGGVPEAFF
V gene: TRBV27; CDR3 protein: CASSGERPRRFYEQYF